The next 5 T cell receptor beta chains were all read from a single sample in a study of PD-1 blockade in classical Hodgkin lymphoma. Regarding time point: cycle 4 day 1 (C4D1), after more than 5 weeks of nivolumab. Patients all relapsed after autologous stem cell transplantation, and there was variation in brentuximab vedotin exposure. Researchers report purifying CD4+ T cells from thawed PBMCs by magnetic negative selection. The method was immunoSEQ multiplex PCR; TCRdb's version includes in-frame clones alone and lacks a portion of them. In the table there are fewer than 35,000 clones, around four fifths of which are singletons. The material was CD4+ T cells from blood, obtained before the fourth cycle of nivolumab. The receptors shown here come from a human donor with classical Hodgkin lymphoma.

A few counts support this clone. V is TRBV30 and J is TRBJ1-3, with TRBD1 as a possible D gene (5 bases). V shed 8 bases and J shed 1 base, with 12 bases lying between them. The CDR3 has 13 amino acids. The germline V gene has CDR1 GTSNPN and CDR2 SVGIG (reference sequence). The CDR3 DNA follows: TGTGCCGGGACTTCTGTGTCTGGAAACACCATATATTTT. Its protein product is CAGTSVSGNTIYF.

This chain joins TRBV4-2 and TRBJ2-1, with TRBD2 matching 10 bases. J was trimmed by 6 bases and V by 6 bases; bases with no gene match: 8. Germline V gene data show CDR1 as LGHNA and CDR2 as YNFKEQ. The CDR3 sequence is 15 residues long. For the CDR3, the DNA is TGTGCCAGCAGGCAGCGGGGGGGCCGAGTCAATGAGCAGTTCTTC. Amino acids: CASRQRGGRVNEQFF.

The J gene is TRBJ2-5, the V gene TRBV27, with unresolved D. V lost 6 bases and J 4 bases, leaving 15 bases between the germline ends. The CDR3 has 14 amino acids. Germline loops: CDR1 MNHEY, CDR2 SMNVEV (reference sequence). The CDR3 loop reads CASRGLGRTETQYF. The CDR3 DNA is TGTGCCAGCAGGGGCTTAGGGCGAACAGAGACCCAGTACTTC.

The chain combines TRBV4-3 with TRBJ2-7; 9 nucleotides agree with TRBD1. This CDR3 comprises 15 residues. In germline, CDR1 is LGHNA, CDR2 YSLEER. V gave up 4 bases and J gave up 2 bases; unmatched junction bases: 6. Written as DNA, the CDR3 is TGCGCCAGCAGCCGGGAATGGGACAGGGCCTACGAGCAGTACTTC. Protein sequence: CASSREWDRAYEQYF.

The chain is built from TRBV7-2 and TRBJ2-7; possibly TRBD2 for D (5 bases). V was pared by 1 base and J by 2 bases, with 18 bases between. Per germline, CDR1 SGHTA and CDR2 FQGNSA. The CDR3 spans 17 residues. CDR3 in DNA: TGTGCCAGCAGCTTAGGAATCCAGGCCCGGGGTCCCTACGAGCAGTACTTC. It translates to CASSLGIQARGPYEQYF.